The text below deals with one T cell receptor (beta chain). Its matching antigen is unknown. The V and J ends lost 1 base and 1 base respectively, with 14 bases between them. The CDR3 is 16 amino acids. CDR1 and CDR2 (germline): MGHRA, YSYEKL. The data originate from a study of cytomegalovirus exposure and HLA in healthy donors. Regarding the study as a whole: Analysis was carried out at a later point, and it linked a missense DCLRE1C variant to TCR beta V- and J-gene trimming.

This PCR relied on a set of 60 Vbeta primers and 13 Jbeta primers. Original processing notes: A later analysis tallied approximately 78 million unique TCR beta chains, some 10 million of them shared. TCRdb's copy holds only in-frame clones and misses some; the assay was immunoSEQ multiplex PCR. D and trimming come from the DNA, and the V and J calls and clone size come from that table. Among approximately 170,000 clones listed, around four fifths were seen once. Sequencing input: PBMCs. This clonotype was sampled from a man aged 18 to 35 in good health and CMV-seropositive. The rearrangement uses TRBV4-1 and TRBJ2-7; D is unresolved. CDR3 residues: CASSQGPDLLSYEQYF. CDR3 nucleotides: TGCGCCAGCAGCCAAGGTCCAGACTTACTTTCCTACGAGCAGTACTTC.